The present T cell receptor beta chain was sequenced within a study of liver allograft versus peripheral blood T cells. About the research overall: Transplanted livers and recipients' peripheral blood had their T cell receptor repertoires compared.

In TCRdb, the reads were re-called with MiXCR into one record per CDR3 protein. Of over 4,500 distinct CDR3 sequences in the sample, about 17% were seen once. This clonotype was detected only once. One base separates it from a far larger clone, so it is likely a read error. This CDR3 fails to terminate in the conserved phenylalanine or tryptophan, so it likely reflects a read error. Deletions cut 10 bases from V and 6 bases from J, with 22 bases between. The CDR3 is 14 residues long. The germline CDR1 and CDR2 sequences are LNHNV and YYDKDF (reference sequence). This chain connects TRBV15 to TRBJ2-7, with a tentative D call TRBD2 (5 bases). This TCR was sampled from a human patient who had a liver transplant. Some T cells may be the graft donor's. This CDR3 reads CASTRWARASEQYL. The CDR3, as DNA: TGTGCCAGCACCAGGTGGGCGCGGGCCTCCGAGCAGTACTTA.